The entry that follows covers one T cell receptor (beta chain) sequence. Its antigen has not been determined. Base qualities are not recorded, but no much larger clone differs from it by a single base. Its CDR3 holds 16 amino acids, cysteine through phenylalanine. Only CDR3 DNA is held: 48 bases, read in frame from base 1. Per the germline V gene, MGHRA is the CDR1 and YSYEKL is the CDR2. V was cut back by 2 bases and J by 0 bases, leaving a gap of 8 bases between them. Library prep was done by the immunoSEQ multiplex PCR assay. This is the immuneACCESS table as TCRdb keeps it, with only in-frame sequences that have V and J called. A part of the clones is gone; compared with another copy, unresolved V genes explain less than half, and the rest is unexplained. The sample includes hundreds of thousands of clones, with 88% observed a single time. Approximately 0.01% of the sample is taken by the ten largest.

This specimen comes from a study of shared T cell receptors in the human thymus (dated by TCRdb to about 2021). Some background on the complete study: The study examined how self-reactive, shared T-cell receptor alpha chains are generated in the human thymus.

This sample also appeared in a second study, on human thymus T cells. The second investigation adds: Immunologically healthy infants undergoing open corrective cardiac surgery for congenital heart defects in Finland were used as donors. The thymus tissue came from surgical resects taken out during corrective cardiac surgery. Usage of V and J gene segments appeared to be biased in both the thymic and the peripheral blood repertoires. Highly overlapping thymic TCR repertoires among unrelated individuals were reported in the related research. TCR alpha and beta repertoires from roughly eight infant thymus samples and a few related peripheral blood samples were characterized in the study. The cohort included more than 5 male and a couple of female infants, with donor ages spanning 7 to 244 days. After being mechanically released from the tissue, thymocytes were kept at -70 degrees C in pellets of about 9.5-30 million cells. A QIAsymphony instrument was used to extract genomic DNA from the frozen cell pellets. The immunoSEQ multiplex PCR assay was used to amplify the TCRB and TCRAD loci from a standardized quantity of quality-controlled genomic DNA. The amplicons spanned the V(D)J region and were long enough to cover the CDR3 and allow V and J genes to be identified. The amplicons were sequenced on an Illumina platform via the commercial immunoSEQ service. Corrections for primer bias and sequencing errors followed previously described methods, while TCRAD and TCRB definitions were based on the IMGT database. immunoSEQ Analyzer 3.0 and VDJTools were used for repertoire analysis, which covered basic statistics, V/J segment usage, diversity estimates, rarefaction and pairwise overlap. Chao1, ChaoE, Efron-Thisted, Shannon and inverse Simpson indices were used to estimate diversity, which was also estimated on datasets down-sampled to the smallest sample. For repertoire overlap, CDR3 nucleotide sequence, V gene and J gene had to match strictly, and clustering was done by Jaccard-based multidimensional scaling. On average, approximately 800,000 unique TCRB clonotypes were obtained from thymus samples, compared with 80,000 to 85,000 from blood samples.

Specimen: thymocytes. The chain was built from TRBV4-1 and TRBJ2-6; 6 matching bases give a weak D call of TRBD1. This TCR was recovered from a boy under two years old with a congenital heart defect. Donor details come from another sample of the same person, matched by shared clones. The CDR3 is CASSQSGDSGANVLTF. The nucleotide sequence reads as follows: TGCGCCAGCAGCCAATCAGGGGACTCTGGGGCCAACGTCCTGACTTTC.